Listed below are T cell receptor beta chains from one sample, sequenced in a study of OX40 agonist ivuxolimab in advanced cancers. The assay was immunoSEQ multiplex PCR, and TCRdb's table has in-frame clones only and misses some. The sample yields about 68,000 clones, 91% seen once. Here the sequenced sample was CD4+ or CD8+ T cells sorted from blood, taken in a trial of the OX40 agonist ivuxolimab. The receptors here all came from an adult with an advanced solid tumor such as melanoma, head and neck, liver or kidney cancer. Each CDR3 is given with its conserved first and last residue.

j_call	v_call	cdr3_length	cdr3_aa
TRBJ2-7	TRBV7-2	16	CASSPIRGTQFYEQYF
TRBJ2-3	TRBV19	12	CASSPSVDTQYF
TRBJ2-7	TRBV5-1	18	CASSSLGSASGKLYEQYF
TRBJ2-3	TRBV18	15	CASSPEGPGADTQYF
TRBJ2-5	TRBV5-8	16	CASSGGTSAYQETQYF
TRBJ1-5	TRBV19	15	CASSPKTGGNQPQHF
TRBJ2-4	TRBV7-9	18	CASSVGLAESLAKNIQYF
TRBJ1-1	TRBV11-1	14	CASRRGRLNTEAFF
TRBJ2-1	TRBV18	14	CASSHRDREYEQFF
TRBJ1-5	TRBV2	16	CASREGGRRLNQPQHF
TRBJ1-2	TRBV2	11	CASRGGPNYTF
TRBJ2-7	TRBV6-1	14	CASSGEVDIYEQYF
TRBJ1-2	TRBV29-1	12	CSVWGQQYGYTF
TRBJ2-1	TRBV19	12	CASLSSYNEQFF